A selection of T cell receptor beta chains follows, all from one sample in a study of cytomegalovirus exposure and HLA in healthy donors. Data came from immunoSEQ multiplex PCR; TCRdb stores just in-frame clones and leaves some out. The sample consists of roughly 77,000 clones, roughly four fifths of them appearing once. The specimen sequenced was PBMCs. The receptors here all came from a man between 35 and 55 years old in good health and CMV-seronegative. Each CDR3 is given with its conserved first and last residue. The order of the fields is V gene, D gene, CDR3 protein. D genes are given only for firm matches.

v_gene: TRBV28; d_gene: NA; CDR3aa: CASSPSGANTGELFF
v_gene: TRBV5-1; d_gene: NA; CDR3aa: CASSARRADTEAFF
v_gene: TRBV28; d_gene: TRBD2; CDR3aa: CASSFSFRGSSYEQYF
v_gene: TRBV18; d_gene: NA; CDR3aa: CASSPLSGNVEAFF
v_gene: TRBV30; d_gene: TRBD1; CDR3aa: CAWRHSAQGAREQYF
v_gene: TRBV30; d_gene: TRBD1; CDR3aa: CACSGGGYTF
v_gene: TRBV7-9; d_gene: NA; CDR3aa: CASSLGVSYEQYF
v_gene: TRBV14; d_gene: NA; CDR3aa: CASSQVPGELFF
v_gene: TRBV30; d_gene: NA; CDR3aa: CAWRGISNTEAFF
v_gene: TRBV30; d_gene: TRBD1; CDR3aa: CAWLQTGALETQYF
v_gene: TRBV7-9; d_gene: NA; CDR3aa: CASSLGSRNEQFF
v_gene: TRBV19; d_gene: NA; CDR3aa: CASSILARSNTGELFF
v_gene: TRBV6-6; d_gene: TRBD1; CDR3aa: CASIDGGGQGTGYTF
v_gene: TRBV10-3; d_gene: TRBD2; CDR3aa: CAISRTSGYEQYF
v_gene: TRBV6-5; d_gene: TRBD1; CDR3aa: CASRDTGATNEKLFF
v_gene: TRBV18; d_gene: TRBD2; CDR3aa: CASSQGLAREQYF
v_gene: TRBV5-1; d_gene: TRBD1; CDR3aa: CASSLGDRGRETQYF
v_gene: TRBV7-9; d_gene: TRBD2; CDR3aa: CASSLDGRRNEQYF
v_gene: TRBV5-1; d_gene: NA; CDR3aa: CASGRTARDEQYF
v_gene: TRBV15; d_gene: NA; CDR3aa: CATSRGGEGQPQHF
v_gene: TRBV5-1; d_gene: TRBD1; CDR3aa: CASSDRGGYGYTF
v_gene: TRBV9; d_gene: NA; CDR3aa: CASSVGGNPNGETQYF
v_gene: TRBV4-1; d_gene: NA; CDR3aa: CASSHPSGTSPYGYTF
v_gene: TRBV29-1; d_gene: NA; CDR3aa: CSAGTRNPETQYF
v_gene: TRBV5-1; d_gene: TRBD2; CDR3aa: CASSSGLASTDTQYF
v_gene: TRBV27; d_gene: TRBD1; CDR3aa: CASSLRDSTYEQYF
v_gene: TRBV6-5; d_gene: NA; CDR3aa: CASSYRQFRDKQFF
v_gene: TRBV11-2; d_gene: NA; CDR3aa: CASSQLAGREWKQYF
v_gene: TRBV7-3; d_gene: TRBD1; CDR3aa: CASSRQGAAGELFF
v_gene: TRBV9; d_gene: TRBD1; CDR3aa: CASSDPPGQGAFNEQFF
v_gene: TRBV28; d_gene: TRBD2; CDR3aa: CASSLWGLAGGPGELFF
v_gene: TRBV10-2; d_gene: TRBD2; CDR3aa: CASSSGTSGRAYEQYF